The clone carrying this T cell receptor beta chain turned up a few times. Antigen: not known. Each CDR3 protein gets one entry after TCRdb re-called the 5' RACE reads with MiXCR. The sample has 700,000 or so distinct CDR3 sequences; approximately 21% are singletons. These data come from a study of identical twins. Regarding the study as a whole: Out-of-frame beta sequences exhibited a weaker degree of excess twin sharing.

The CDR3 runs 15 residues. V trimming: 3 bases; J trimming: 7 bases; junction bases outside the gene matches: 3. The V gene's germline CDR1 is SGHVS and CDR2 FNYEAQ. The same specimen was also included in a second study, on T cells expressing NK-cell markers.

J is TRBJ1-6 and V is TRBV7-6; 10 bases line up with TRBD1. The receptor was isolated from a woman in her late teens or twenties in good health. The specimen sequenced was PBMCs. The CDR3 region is CASSFMGQGNSPLHF. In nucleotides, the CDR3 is TGTGCCAGCAGCTTTATGGGACAGGGGAATTCACCCCTCCACTTT.